Below, one T cell receptor (beta chain) is given with its context. Source study methods: Reference gene primers were amplified, and this amplification served to estimate nucleated cell counts. Here immunoSEQ multiplex PCR was the method, and the copy in TCRdb shows in-frame clones only, minus some. D and trimming come from the DNA, and the V and J calls and clone size come from that table. The sample consists of about 50,000 clones, just under 90% of them appearing once. This sample stems from a study of blood T cell repertoires in COVID-19. Study as a whole: The United States, Italy and Spain were the sources of the acute and convalescent COVID-19 samples. In each case, the material was cDNA or gDNA derived from T cells, B-cell-depleted T cells, or PBMCs.

In germline, CDR1 is KGHSH, CDR2 LQKENI. V gave up 2 bases and J gave up 6 bases, with 22 bases separating them. The CDR3 sequence is 17 residues long. Sequencing was done on a sample of peripheral blood. This chain joins TRBV18 and TRBJ1-1; TRBD1 might be the D (5 bases). The TCR originated in a man of 80 years or more with active or convalescent COVID-19. The CDR3 reads CASSPTIQARLGAEAFF. In nucleotides, the CDR3 is TGTGCCAGCTCACCAACTATACAGGCGAGGCTGGGCGCTGAAGCTTTCTTT.